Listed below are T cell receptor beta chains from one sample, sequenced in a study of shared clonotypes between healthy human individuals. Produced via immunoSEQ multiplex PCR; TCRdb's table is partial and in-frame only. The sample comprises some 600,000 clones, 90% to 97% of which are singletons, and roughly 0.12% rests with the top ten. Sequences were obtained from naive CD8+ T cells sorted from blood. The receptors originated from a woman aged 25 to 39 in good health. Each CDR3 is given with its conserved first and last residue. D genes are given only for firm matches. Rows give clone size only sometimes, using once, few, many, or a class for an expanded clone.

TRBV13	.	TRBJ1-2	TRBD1	TGTGCCAGCAGCTTGGGCTCGACGGACAGGGGTGGCTACACCTTC	CASSLGSTDRGGYTF
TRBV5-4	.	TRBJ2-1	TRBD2	TGTGCCAGCAGCGGCGGGAGGGCTTACAATGAGCAGTTCTTC	CASSGGRAYNEQFF
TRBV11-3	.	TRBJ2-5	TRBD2	TGTGCCAGCAGCTTAAAACCGACTAGCGGGAAACTCGTCGAAGAGACCCAGTACTTC	CASSLKPTSGKLVEETQYF
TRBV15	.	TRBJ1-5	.	TGTGCCACCGCAGGGACACCAAATAGCAATCAGCCCCAGCATTTT	CATAGTPNSNQPQHF
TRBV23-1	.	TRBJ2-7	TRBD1	TGCGCCAGCAGTCAGCTACCGGGACAGGGATTTTCCTACGAGCAGTACTTC	CASSQLPGQGFSYEQYF
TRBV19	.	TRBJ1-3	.	TGTGCCAGTAGTATAACCCTTAACTCTGGAAACACCATATATTTT	CASSITLNSGNTIYF
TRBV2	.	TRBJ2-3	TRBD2	TGTGCCAGCAGTGAAAGACTAGCGGGACTCCCCGGGCGGCACACAGATACGCAGTATTTT	CASSERLAGLPGRHTDTQYF
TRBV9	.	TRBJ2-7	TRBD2	TGTGCCAGCAGCGTAGCAGCGGGAGCGGTCTACGAGCAGTACTTC	CASSVAAGAVYEQYF
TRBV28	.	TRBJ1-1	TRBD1	TGTGCCAGCAGTTTCCGGGACAGGGGGCGCCGGGGTGAAGCTTTCTTT	CASSFRDRGRRGEAFF
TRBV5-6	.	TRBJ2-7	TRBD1	TGTGCCAGCAGCTTGGACGGACAGGTAGCCTACGAGCAGTACTTC	CASSLDGQVAYEQYF
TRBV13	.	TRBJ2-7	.	TGTGCCAGCAGCCTCGGGACTGCTGCCTACGAGCAGTACTTC	CASSLGTAAYEQYF
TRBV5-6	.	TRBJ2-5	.	TGTGCCAGCAGCTCCAGGGGCTTCGAAGAGACCCAGTACTTC	CASSSRGFEETQYF
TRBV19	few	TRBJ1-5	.	TGTGCCAGTAGTATGTTGGCTTATAGCAATCAGCCCCAGCATTTT	CASSMLAYSNQPQHF
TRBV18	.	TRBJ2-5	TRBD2	TGTGCCAGCTCACCCATGGGAGGGTCGGGGCAAGAGACCCAGTACTTC	CASSPMGGSGQETQYF
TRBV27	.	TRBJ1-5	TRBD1	TGTGCCAGCAGTTTATATCCGGGACAGGGGGCATATAGCAATCAGCCCCAGCATTTT	CASSLYPGQGAYSNQPQHF
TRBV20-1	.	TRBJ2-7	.	TGCAGTGCTAGACTAGTCCACGAGCAGTACTTC	CSARLVHEQYF
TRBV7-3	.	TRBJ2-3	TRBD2	TGTGCCAGCAGCTTAACTCCGGGACTAGCGACGACAGATACGCAGTATTTT	CASSLTPGLATTDTQYF
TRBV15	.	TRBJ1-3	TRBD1	TGTGCCACCAGCGGTGACAGGGGATCGGGAAACACCATATATTTT	CATSGDRGSGNTIYF
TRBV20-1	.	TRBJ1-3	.	TGCAGTGCTAGAGCAGGAAACACCATATATTTT	CSARAGNTIYF
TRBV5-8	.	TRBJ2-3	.	TGTGCCAGCAGCGCCAACAGGGAGGTGGGAGATACGCAGTATTTT	CASSANREVGDTQYF
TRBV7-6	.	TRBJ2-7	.	TGTGCCAGCAGCCCCCAATCCATAGTCGACGAGCAGTACTTC	CASSPQSIVDEQYF
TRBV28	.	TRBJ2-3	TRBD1	TGTGCCAGCAGTGGACAGGGCTTATTAGATACGCAGTATTTT	CASSGQGLLDTQYF
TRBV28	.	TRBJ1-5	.	TGTGCCAGCAGCCCCACTCGGGGGCCCCAGCATTTT	CASSPTRGPQHF
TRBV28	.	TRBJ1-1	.	TGTGCCAGCAGTTTGACGTACACTGAAGCTTTCTTT	CASSLTYTEAFF
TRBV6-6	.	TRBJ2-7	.	TGTGCCAGCAGTTACTCGACGGGGGGCAGGTCCTACGAGCAGTACTTC	CASSYSTGGRSYEQYF
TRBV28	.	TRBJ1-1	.	TGTGCCAGCACCCAACCCGGGGTGGGGGTGAACACTGAAGCTTTCTTT	CASTQPGVGVNTEAFF
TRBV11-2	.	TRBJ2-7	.	TGTGCCAGCAGCTTAGAGGTCGGGATTGAGCAGTACTTC	CASSLEVGIEQYF
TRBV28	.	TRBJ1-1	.	TGTGCCAGTTCTAATCAGCTCGGCACGGCCACTGAAGCTTTCTTT	CASSNQLGTATEAFF
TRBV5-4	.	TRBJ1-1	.	TGTGCCAGCTTCGCTGGGGGTACTGAAGCTTTCTTT	CASFAGGTEAFF
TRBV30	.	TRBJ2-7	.	TGTGCCTGGCTCCCCAGATGGAGCTCCTACGAGCAGTACTTC	CAWLPRWSSYEQYF
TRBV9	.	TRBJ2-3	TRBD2	TGTGCCAGCAGTGCGGGGGAGTTTAGCACAGATACGCAGTATTTT	CASSAGEFSTDTQYF
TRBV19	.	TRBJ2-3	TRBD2	TGTGCCAGTAGTATAGTAGCGGGAGAAGATACGCAGTATTTT	CASSIVAGEDTQYF
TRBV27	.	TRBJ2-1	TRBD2	TGTGCCAGCAGTCGGGAGGGGCTCGGCAATGAGCAGTTCTTC	CASSREGLGNEQFF
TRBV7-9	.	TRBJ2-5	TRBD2	TGTGCCAGCAGCGACACGGTAGCGGGGGCCCAAGAGACCCAGTACTTC	CASSDTVAGAQETQYF
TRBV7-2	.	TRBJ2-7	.	TGTGCCAGCAGCCCCAGGTTGGCGGGGACCCCTGGCGAGCAGTACTTC	CASSPRLAGTPGEQYF
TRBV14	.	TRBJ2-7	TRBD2	TGTGCCAGCAGCCAAATACTAGCGGGAGGGCCCGGCGAGCAGTACTTC	CASSQILAGGPGEQYF
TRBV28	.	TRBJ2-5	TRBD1	TGTGCCAGCAGAGACGACAGGGGATCCTGGGAGACCCAGTACTTC	CASRDDRGSWETQYF
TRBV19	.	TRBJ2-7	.	TGTGCCAGTAGTATAGGAGGAGGGCCTTACGAGCAGTACTTC	CASSIGGGPYEQYF
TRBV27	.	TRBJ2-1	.	TGTGCCAGCAGTTTATCGGGGCCCGCAATTAATGGGCAGTTCTTC	CASSLSGPAINGQFF
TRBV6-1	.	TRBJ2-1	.	TGTGCCAGCAGCGAAGGGCTTGGCCAAAATGAGCAGTTCTTC	CASSEGLGQNEQFF
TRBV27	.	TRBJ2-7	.	TGTGCCAGCAGTTGGCAGGGGATGGGAGGGAGCTCCTACGAGCAGTACTTC	CASSWQGMGGSSYEQYF